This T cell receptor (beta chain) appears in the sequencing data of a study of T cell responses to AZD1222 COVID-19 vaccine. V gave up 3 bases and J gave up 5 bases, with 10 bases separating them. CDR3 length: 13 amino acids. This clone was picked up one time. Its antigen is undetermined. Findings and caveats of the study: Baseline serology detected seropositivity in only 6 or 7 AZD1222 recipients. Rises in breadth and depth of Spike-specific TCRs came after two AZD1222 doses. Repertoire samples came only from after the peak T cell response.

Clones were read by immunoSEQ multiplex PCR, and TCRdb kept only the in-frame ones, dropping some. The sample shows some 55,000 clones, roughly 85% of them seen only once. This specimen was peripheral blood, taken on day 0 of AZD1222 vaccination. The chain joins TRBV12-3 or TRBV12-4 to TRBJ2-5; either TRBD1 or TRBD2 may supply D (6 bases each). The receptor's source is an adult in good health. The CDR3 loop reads CASSFWGAETQYF. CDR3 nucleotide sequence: TGTGCCAGCAGTTTTTGGGGGGCTGAGACCCAGTACTTC.